The 27 T cell receptor beta chains listed next were all sequenced from one sample in a study of shared clonotypes between healthy human individuals. Sequencing was performed with immunoSEQ multiplex PCR; in TCRdb, only in-frame clones are kept and a portion is missing. The repertoire holds some 2,400,000 clones, with around 95% as singletons. Specimen: naive CD4+ T cells sorted from blood. Subset reported: CD45RA+ positively selected. The receptors here all came from a man younger than 30 in good health.

DNA for the CDR3: TGTGCCTGGAGTGCCAGACTAGGCGGGCAGTTCTTC. Encoded protein: CAWSARLGGQFF. This chain connects TRBV30 to TRBJ2-1; possibly TRBD2 for D (6 bases). Trimming removed 1 base from V and 12 bases from J, with 13 bases in between. The CDR3 runs to 12 residues. CDR1 is GTSNPN and CDR2 is SVGIG in the germline V gene (reference sequence).

CDR3 region: CASSVTGEQYF. DNA of the CDR3: TGTGCCAGCAGCGTTACGGGCGAGCAGTACTTC. The rearrangement uses TRBV7-9 and TRBJ2-7; D not resolved. CDR3 size: 11 residues. V was shortened by 5 bases and J by 6 bases, with 8 bases between the two germline ends. The V gene's germline CDR1 is SEHNR and CDR2 FQNEAQ (reference sequence).

This clone came up once. The CDR3 region is CSGLRDKLFF. CDR3 coding DNA: TGCAGCGGTCTTAGAGACAAACTGTTTTTT. This chain uses TRBV29-1 with TRBJ1-4; D ambiguous. V lost 7 bases and J lost 11, with 11 bases in between. CDR3 length equals 10 residues. Germline V gene sequence: CDR1 SQVTM, CDR2 ANQGSEA.

This chain links TRBV5-4 with TRBJ1-6; D possibly corresponds to TRBD1 (5 bases). Trimming left V 0 bases short and J 7 bases short, with 20 bases between. Germline-derived CDR1 and CDR2 are SGHNT and YYREEE (reference sequence). The CDR3 is 18 residues long. CDR3 in amino acids: CASSLGAGLGLGNSPLHF. CDR3 nucleotide sequence: TGTGCCAGCAGCTTGGGGGCAGGCTTGGGGCTCGGAAATTCACCCCTCCACTTT.

This chain uses TRBV19 with TRBJ1-1; 7 bases line up with TRBD1. V shed 5 bases and J 3 bases; nucleotides not matched to a gene: 9. The V gene's germline CDR1 is LNHDA and CDR2 SQIVND (reference sequence). The CDR3 contains 15 residues. DNA for the CDR3: TGTGCCAGTAGTCGGCAGGGGGGATGGGACACTGAAGCTTTCTTT. It is translated as CASSRQGGWDTEAFF.

This clone was detected only once. The V gene is TRBV9, the J gene TRBJ1-3, with TRBD1 identical over 7 bases. The germline V gene encodes CDR1 SGDLS and CDR2 YYNGEE. This CDR3 is built from 17 residues. The V segment lost 1 base and the J segment 4 bases; nucleotides outside the gene matches: 11. The CDR3 reads CASSVLDRQGSGNTIYF. The CDR3 DNA follows: TGTGCCAGCAGCGTATTAGACCGACAGGGATCGGGAAACACCATATATTTT.

The chain combines TRBV30 with TRBJ2-6; 7 bases line up with TRBD2. Trimming took 0 bases from V and 4 from J; bases not matched to a gene: 9. CDR1 GTSNPN and CDR2 SVGIG come from the germline V gene (reference sequence). This CDR3 contains 17 residues. CDR3 residues: CAWSVWGGQPGANVLTF. The DNA of the CDR3 is TGTGCCTGGAGTGTATGGGGAGGGCAGCCCGGGGCCAACGTCCTGACTTTC.

This clone was detected only a few times. The chain carries TRBV19 and TRBJ2-3, with 9 bases lining up with TRBD1. The CDR3 is 14 residues long. Germline CDR1 LNHDA, CDR2 SQIVND (reference sequence). Trimming took 6 bases from V and 6 from J; bases not matched to a gene: 7. The CDR3 loop reads CASRPGTGRDTQYF. CDR3 DNA sequence: TGTGCCAGTAGGCCCGGGACAGGGAGGGATACGCAGTATTTT.

A single count supports this clone. This chain links TRBV4-3 with TRBJ2-2, with unresolved D. Germline V gene data show CDR1 as LGHNA and CDR2 as YSLEER. The CDR3 spans 15 residues. V was trimmed by 1 base and J by 2 bases, leaving 8 bases between them. CDR3 loop: CASSQGTYNTGELFF. The CDR3 DNA reads TGCGCCAGCAGCCAAGGAACGTATAACACCGGGGAGCTGTTTTTT.

This clone was counted once. V is TRBV7-9 and J is TRBJ2-7; D remains ambiguous. The CDR3 extends over 14 amino acids. In germline, CDR1 is SEHNR, CDR2 FQNEAQ (reference sequence). The V end lost 3 bases, the J end lost 3 bases, and 12 bases lay between the germline ends. CDR3 sequence reads: CASSLDVKNYEQYF. CDR3 nucleotides: TGTGCCAGCAGCTTGGATGTCAAAAACTACGAGCAGTACTTC.

The chain joins TRBV25-1 to TRBJ2-7, with D tentatively TRBD2 (6 bases). The V and J ends lost 10 bases and 3 bases respectively, with 16 bases between them. Germline CDR1 is MGHDK and CDR2 is SYGVNS. The CDR3 length is 13 residues. The CDR3 DNA reads as TGTGCCACCAAAAAGGGACTTTACTACGAGCAGTACTTC. Its protein is CATKKGLYYEQYF.

In nucleotides, the CDR3 is TGTGCCAGCAGCTTGACCGACAACTATGGCTACACCTTC. Its translation is CASSLTDNYGYTF. This chain joins TRBV5-6 and TRBJ1-2, with D uncertain. Germline V gives CDR1 SGHDT, CDR2 YYEEEE. With 1 base removed from V and 2 bases from J, the gap between germline ends came to 6 bases. This CDR3 is 13 amino acids long.

The CDR3 bases are TGCGCCAGCAGCCAAGTAGGGAGCGGGGGGGCCGAAGATACGCAGTATTTT. The encoded protein is CASSQVGSGGAEDTQYF. This rearrangement joins TRBV4-1 to TRBJ2-3, with 10 bases aligning to TRBD2. V lost 1 base to trimming and J lost 5 bases; unmatched junction nucleotides: 9. Per germline, CDR1 MGHRA and CDR2 YSYEKL. This CDR3 has 17 residues.

This chain connects TRBV19 to TRBJ2-5; D not resolved. V lost 8 bases and J lost 3, with 13 bases in between. CDR1 is LNHDA, CDR2 SQIVND, per germline (reference sequence). This CDR3 comprises 13 residues. The CDR3: CASWAGWEETQYF. The DNA for the CDR3 is TGTGCCAGTTGGGCCGGGTGGGAAGAGACCCAGTACTTC.

The chain carries TRBV11-2 and TRBJ2-7; D tentatively reads TRBD1 or TRBD2 (5 bases each). CDR1 is SGHAT and CDR2 is FQNNGV in the germline V gene. The CDR3 extends over 17 amino acids. Trimming took 5 bases from V and 6 from J, leaving 26 bases between them. The CDR3 here is CASSPLGTPIGSSEQYF. Written as DNA, the CDR3 is TGTGCCAGCAGCCCTCTCGGGACCCCGATAGGGAGCAGCGAGCAGTACTTC.

V is TRBV10-1 and J is TRBJ2-7, with TRBD2 matching over 7 bases. Germline CDR1 is WNHNN and CDR2 is SYGVQD (reference sequence). The CDR3 is 16 amino acids. V shed 6 bases and J 1 base; nucleotides not matched to a gene: 12. The CDR3 DNA is TGCGCCAGCAGCGGAGCGGGATCCCGAGAGTCCTACGAGCAGTACTTC. This codes for CASSGAGSRESYEQYF.

The CDR3: CASSEDLRTGFFEAFF. CDR3 nucleotides: TGTGCCAGCAGTGAAGACCTGCGGACAGGGTTTTTTGAAGCTTTCTTT. The chain links TRBV6-1 to TRBJ1-1; 8 nucleotides align to TRBD1. CDR3 size: 16 residues. J lost 7 bases, V lost 1 base, and 11 bases had no gene match. CDR1 MNHNS and CDR2 SASEGT come from the germline V gene.

The chain uses TRBV6-5 and TRBJ1-1, with TRBD1 matching 7 bases. This CDR3 region has 13 residues. Trimming took 10 bases from V and 5 from J; bases not matched to a gene: 10. Germline CDR1 and CDR2: MNHEY and SVGAGI. The CDR3 loop is CATGGAEGTEAFF. The CDR3, as DNA: TGTGCCACAGGGGGAGCTGAAGGGACTGAAGCTTTCTTT.

In regard to this clone: The junction and the germline gene differ at one end; a read error may be behind it. This sample also contains other DNA sequences that code for the same CDR3. This rearrangement joins TRBV5-1 to TRBJ2-7, with D possibly matching TRBD1 (5 bases). This CDR3 region has 12 residues. The germline gives CDR1 SGHRS, CDR2 YFSETQ. The CDR3 here is CASRLDNYEQYF. CDR3 bases: TGCGCCAGCAGGTTGGACAATTACGAGCAGTACTTC.

This clone was counted once. This chain joins TRBV5-5 and TRBJ2-7, with TRBD1 identical over 9 bases. Germline V gives CDR1 SGHKS, CDR2 YYEKEE (reference sequence). The trim removed 5 bases at V and 5 bases at J, leaving 14 bases unmatched. This CDR3 spans 16 amino acids. CDR3 coding DNA: TGTGCCAGCAGGCGCCCTCCGGGACAGGGTTCCCACGAGCAGTACTTC. It specifies CASRRPPGQGSHEQYF.

The chain links TRBV4-1 to TRBJ2-7, with D tentatively TRBD1 or TRBD2 (6 bases each). The CDR3 runs 16 residues. V was trimmed by 1 base and J by 3 bases, leaving 16 bases between them. Germline-derived CDR1 and CDR2 are MGHRA and YSYEKL. DNA for the CDR3: TGCGCCAGCAGCCAAGGGAGGGGTCAGGGGAACTACGAGCAGTACTTC. Translation: CASSQGRGQGNYEQYF.

The chain recombines TRBV7-9 with TRBJ2-1, with D possibly matching TRBD2 (5 bases). The germline gives CDR1 SEHNR, CDR2 FQNEAQ (reference sequence). The ends were cut back, 4 bases at V and 2 bases at J, with 15 bases in the middle. The CDR3 has 16 residues. For the CDR3, the DNA is TGTGCCAGCAGCTACCAGAGGGCCGAGACCTACAATGAGCAGTTCTTC. It is translated as CASSYQRAETYNEQFF.

V is TRBV7-2 and J is TRBJ1-2; 11 bases are shared with TRBD1. With V trimmed by 6 bases and J by 0 bases, 12 bases remained unmatched. CDR1 and CDR2 (germline): SGHTA, FQGNSA. The CDR3 has 18 amino acids. CDR3 protein: CASRYMGQGDLANYGYTF. The CDR3 DNA follows: TGTGCCAGCAGATATATGGGACAGGGGGACCTTGCTAACTATGGCTACACCTTC.

The rearrangement joins TRBV7-2 to TRBJ1-6; D is undetermined. Trimming cost V 4 bases and J 1 base, with 8 bases left between them. The CDR3 is 15 amino acids. CDR1 is SGHTA and CDR2 is FQGNSA in the germline V gene. The CDR3 sequence: CASSSGRSYNSPLHF. As DNA, the CDR3 is TGTGCCAGCAGCTCCGGGAGGTCCTATAATTCACCCCTCCACTTT.

This clone was counted once. V and J are TRBV4-3 and TRBJ2-7; TRBD2 agrees at 7 bases. J gave up 2 bases and V 0 bases, and 7 bases lay outside the gene matches. The germline V gene has CDR1 LGHNA and CDR2 YSLEER. The CDR3 covers 16 residues. CDR3 residues: CASSQDLASGAYEQYF. The CDR3 DNA reads as TGCGCCAGCAGCCAAGATTTAGCTAGCGGAGCCTACGAGCAGTACTTC.

The chain employs TRBV6-1 and TRBJ2-2, with TRBD2 matching over 7 bases. V gave up 8 bases and J gave up 3 bases; unmatched junction bases: 6. CDR3 length: 14 amino acids. Germline V gene sequence: CDR1 MNHNS, CDR2 SASEGT. The CDR3 DNA is TGTGCCAGCGGGGGAGCGGGATACACCGGGGAGCTGTTTTTT. Translated, it gives CASGGAGYTGELFF.

The V call is TRBV6-6, the J call TRBJ1-5; the match to TRBD1 covers 8 bases. The CDR3 sequence is 13 residues long. After removal of 7 bases from V and 6 bases from J, the junction contained 5 bases not matched to a gene. Germline values: CDR1 MNHNY, CDR2 SVGAGI (reference sequence). For the CDR3, the DNA is TGTGCCAGCACCACAGGGGGAGGTCAGCCCCAGCATTTT. Its protein is CASTTGGGQPQHF.